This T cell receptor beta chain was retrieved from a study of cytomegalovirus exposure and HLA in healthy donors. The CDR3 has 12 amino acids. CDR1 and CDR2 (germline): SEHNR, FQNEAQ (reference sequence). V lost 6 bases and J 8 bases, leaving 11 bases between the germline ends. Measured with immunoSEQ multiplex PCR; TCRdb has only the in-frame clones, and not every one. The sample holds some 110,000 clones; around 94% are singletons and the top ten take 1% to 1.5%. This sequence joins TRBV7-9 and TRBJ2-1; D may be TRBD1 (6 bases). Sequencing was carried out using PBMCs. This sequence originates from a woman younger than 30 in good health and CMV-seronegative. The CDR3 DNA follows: TGTGCCAGCAGAAGACAGGTGGATGAGCAGTTCTTC. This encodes CASRRQVDEQFF. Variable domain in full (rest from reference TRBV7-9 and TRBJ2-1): DTGVSQNPRHKITKRGQNVTFRCDPISEHNRLYWYRQTLGQGPEFLTYFQNEAQLEKSRLLSDRFSAERPKGSFSTLEIQRTEQGDSAMYLCASRRQVDEQFFGPGTRLTVL.